This T cell receptor (beta chain) comes out of a study of post-analysis software for immune sequencing data (dated by TCRdb to 2015 to 2017). For context, the study as a whole: Relapsing-remitting, secondary progressive and progressive-relapsing multiple sclerosis were recorded as disease courses, and subtype annotation was lacking for some patients. The multiple sclerosis patient repertoires were compared with about a dozen previously published healthy control repertoires from donors aged roughly 6 to 27 years. A subset of samples was prepared in parallel using single-end sample barcoding, then pooled and co-amplified after Illumina adapter ligation. Paper-wide results and their limitations: Patients showed significantly higher frequencies than controls for a handful of TRBV segments, among them TRBV5-6, TRBV5-1 and TRBV20-1. Direct clustering with F measure showed strong co-clustering of samples prepared in the same batch, prompting a batch-effect correction. Compared with controls, multiple sclerosis patients had significantly lower normalized Chao1 diversity, a finding suggesting substantial peripheral T-cell clonal expansion. The multiple sclerosis patient group was slightly younger than the control group.

On this clonotype: Its antigen remains undetermined. Per-base qualities were not stored, and no clone one base away is much larger.

Trimming takes 2 bases off V and 7 bases off J; junction bases not matched to a gene: 5. Based on the germline V gene, the CDR1 and CDR2 sequences are SGHRS and YFSETQ. Spanning cysteine to phenylalanine, the CDR3 consists of 13 amino acids. The sequence is cut down to CDR3 DNA, 39 bases in frame from base 1. Library prep was done by PCR. The sequencer was an Illumina HiSeq 2500. To reduce PCR and sequencing biases, unique molecular identifiers were built into the TCR beta cDNA libraries. Per 1 to 10 million input T cells, approximately 500,000 cDNA molecules were obtained, such that each molecule approximated one T cell. The patient libraries were prepared and sequenced using the same protocol as the earlier healthy control dataset. Samples belonging to the same batch were prepared together, multiplexed and sequenced on a shared HiSeq lane. Processing in the source paper ran as follows. MIGEC handled the raw barcoded reads, throwing out single-read molecular identifier groups before consensus assembly and CDR3 extraction. Clonotype tables were post-analysed with VDJtools, normalizing diversity by down-sampling all datasets to the smallest sample size. In repertoire overlap clustering, CDR3 amino acid sequences, but not nucleotide sequences, were matched to correct batch-related cross-sample contamination. TCRdb passed the public sequencing reads through fastp at Q25 and MiXCR, retaining productive beta sequences. CDR3 protein sequences are deduplicated, and each keeps its most common genes and DNA. TCRdb's processing, not the authors', yielded these V and J calls. The sample has about 820,000 distinct CDR3 sequences on record, roughly 58% of them singletons. The ten most abundant clones make up 4% to 5.5% of the sample.

TCR beta repertoires were profiled from peripheral blood of about a dozen young patients with multiple sclerosis to demonstrate the VDJtools post-analysis software. The multiple sclerosis patients were children and adolescents between about 6 and 16 years of age. Sequenced: blood. The TCR sequence derives from a girl under 18 with multiple sclerosis. The chain employs TRBV5-1 and TRBJ1-1; 7 bases in the junction line up with TRBD1. The DNA sequence reads TGCGCCAGCAGCTTTCAGGGGGACCTTGAAGCTTTCTTT. Its amino acids are CASSFQGDLEAFF.